These T cell receptor beta chains were read from a single sample in a study of radiation and T cells in renal cell carcinoma. Data came from immunoSEQ multiplex PCR; TCRdb stores just in-frame clones and leaves some out. Counted here are about 22,000 clones, 45% to 50% occurring once; the ten biggest clones make up 16%. The material sequenced was tumor tissue, taken from a patient whose treatment included radiotherapy and nephrectomy. These TCRs come from a woman aged 45-65 years with renal cell carcinoma. Each CDR3 is given with its conserved first and last residue. A D gene is named only where the DNA matches it firmly. Rows give clone size only sometimes, using once, few, many, or a class for an expanded clone.

15 | TRBJ1-1 | TRBV10-3 | NA | NA | TGTGCCATCAGTGACCCCGGAGGGCGGGATATAGGGGCTTTCTTT | CAISDPGGRDIGAFF
13 | TRBJ1-5 | TRBV29-1 | NA | NA | TGCAGCGTTCCCAGCAGCGGCAATCAGCCCCAGCATTTT | CSVPSSGNQPQHF
16 | TRBJ2-6 | TRBV7-2 | NA | NA | TGTGCCAGCAGCTTAGGGGACCCCTCTGGGGCCAACGTCCTGACTTTC | CASSLGDPSGANVLTF
13 | TRBJ2-3 | TRBV30 | NA | NA | TGTGCCTGGAGTGTATACAGCACAGATACGCAGTATTTT | CAWSVYSTDTQYF
14 | TRBJ2-7 | TRBV7-9 | few | NA | TGTGCCAGCACCCTCTCGGGGCGCGGCTACGAGCAGTACTTC | CASTLSGRGYEQYF
12 | TRBJ2-1 | TRBV7-8 | NA | TRBD1 | TGTGCCAGCAGTTGGACAGGGGATGAGCAGTTCTTC | CASSWTGDEQFF
15 | TRBJ2-7 | TRBV7-2 | NA | NA | TGTGCCAGCAGCTTAGAGGCTAGCAGTCCCTACGAGCAGTACTTC | CASSLEASSPYEQYF
16 | TRBJ2-3 | TRBV2 | NA | TRBD1 | TGTGCCAGCACGAACAGGGGGCCGGGTAGCACAGATACGCAGTATTTT | CASTNRGPGSTDTQYF
15 | TRBJ1-5 | TRBV27 | few | TRBD1 | TGTGCCAGCAGCAGGGGGTTTGGGGGCAATCAGCCCCAGCATTTT | CASSRGFGGNQPQHF
16 | TRBJ1-6 | TRBV4-3 | many | NA | TGCGCCAGCAGCCAAGATTGGTCGACAGTCAATTCACCCCTCCACTTT | CASSQDWSTVNSPLHF
12 | TRBJ2-1 | TRBV5-6 | NA | TRBD2 | TGTGCCAGCAGCTGGGTGCGGGGGGATTTTTTCTTC | CASSWVRGDFFF
17 | TRBJ1-5 | TRBV6-1 | NA | NA | TGTGCCAGCAGTGAGGGTTCTGTAGGGCTGAGCAATCAGCCCCAGCATTTT | CASSEGSVGLSNQPQHF
13 | TRBJ2-1 | TRBV6-6 | NA | NA | TGTGCCAGCCGGGATTCCCTATACAATGAGCAGTTCTTC | CASRDSLYNEQFF
13 | TRBJ1-1 | TRBV5-1 | NA | NA | TGCGCCAGCAGCTTGGAGGCACTCACTGAAGCTTTCTTT | CASSLEALTEAFF
14 | TRBJ2-7 | TRBV19 | NA | NA | TGTGCCAGTAGTATCGGACAGACCTCCCTCGAGCAGTACTTC | CASSIGQTSLEQYF
12 | TRBJ1-2 | TRBV19 | once | NA | TGTGCCAGTATTGGGACGAAGTACAGCTACACCTTC | CASIGTKYSYTF
14 | TRBJ1-1 | TRBV7-8 | NA | NA | TGTGCCAGCAGCTTGGACAATTTGAGGCCTGAAGCTTTCTTT | CASSLDNLRPEAFF
15 | TRBJ2-3 | TRBV9 | NA | TRBD1 | TGTGCCAGCAGCGCGAGAACAGGGGGTTCGGATACGCAGTATTTT | CASSARTGGSDTQYF
14 | TRBJ2-5 | TRBV30 | NA | NA | TGTGCCTGGAGTGTACTGAGTCCTCAAGAGACCCAGTACTTC | CAWSVLSPQETQYF